The rows below give T cell receptor beta chains drawn from one sample of a study of naive and memory T cell subsets. MiXCR was run by TCRdb on the UMI-ligation and nested PCR reads, yielding one entry per CDR3 protein. This sample has approximately 140,000 distinct CDR3 sequences, with over 15% found just once. Sequenced input: naive CD4+ T cells from blood. Every receptor here comes from a human donor in good health. Both conserved end residues are part of each CDR3. D genes are given only for firm matches. Where a row states a size, it is once, few, many or the class of an expanded clone; other rows omit it.

J gene	clone size	D gene	V gene	CDR3 protein	CDR3 DNA
TRBJ2-7	few	-	TRBV28	CASTRGPAEPYEQYF	TGTGCCAGCACCCGAGGTCCAGCGGAGCCCTACGAGCAGTACTTC
TRBJ1-5	-	TRBD1	TRBV10-3	CAISASGTGIQPQHF	TGTGCCATCAGTGCGTCCGGGACAGGGATTCAGCCCCAGCATTTT
TRBJ2-1	few	-	TRBV18	CASSLGTYNEQFF	TGTGCCAGCTCACTGGGGACTTACAATGAGCAGTTCTTC
TRBJ2-5	-	TRBD2	TRBV5-4	CASSRPSRTSEETQYF	TGTGCCAGCAGCCGACCATCCAGGACTAGCGAAGAGACCCAGTACTTC
TRBJ2-3	few	TRBD1	TRBV12-3/TRBV12-4	CASSLLGTGFSLDTQYF	TGTGCCAGCAGTTTGCTCGGGACAGGTTTTAGTTTAGATACGCAGTATTTT
TRBJ2-5	-	-	TRBV7-2	CASSPSLRTQETQYF	TGTGCCAGCAGCCCCAGCCTCCGGACACAAGAGACCCAGTACTTC
TRBJ2-1	-	TRBD2	TRBV28	CASRPLAEPYNEQFF	TGTGCCAGCAGGCCACTAGCGGAGCCTTACAATGAGCAGTTCTTC
TRBJ1-1	-	TRBD1	TRBV2	CASSVRQGFGEAFF	TGTGCCAGCAGTGTACGACAGGGGTTCGGTGAAGCTTTCTTT
TRBJ1-3	-	TRBD1	TRBV7-2	CASSLASGQDSGNTIYF	TGTGCCAGCAGCTTAGCCTCCGGACAGGACTCTGGAAACACCATATATTTT
TRBJ2-2	few	-	TRBV13	CASSPLESTGELFF	TGTGCCAGCAGCCCGCTAGAAAGCACCGGGGAGCTGTTTTTT
TRBJ1-6	few	TRBD1	TRBV6-5	CASRPGTDNSPLHF	TGTGCCAGCAGGCCCGGGACAGATAATTCACCCCTCCACTTT
TRBJ2-5	-	-	TRBV20-1	CSASPQPWTVQETQYF	TGCAGTGCTAGTCCTCAGCCTTGGACAGTTCAAGAGACCCAGTACTTC
TRBJ1-2	-	-	TRBV2	CASKFDDGYTF	TGTGCCAGCAAATTTGACGATGGCTACACCTTC
TRBJ2-3	few	-	TRBV12-3/TRBV12-4	CASSPSTSGYGTDTQYF	TGTGCCAGCAGTCCCAGCACGTCAGGGTATGGCACAGATACGCAGTATTTT
TRBJ2-3	few	TRBD1	TRBV7-2	CASSSLGTGSTDTQYF	TGTGCCAGCAGCTCACTGGGGACAGGGAGCACAGATACGCAGTATTTT
TRBJ2-3	few	-	TRBV7-9	CASSLWGPTDTQYF	TGTGCCAGCAGCTTATGGGGCCCGACAGATACGCAGTATTTT
TRBJ1-5	few	-	TRBV20-1	CSARVRRGAGNQPQHF	TGCAGTGCTAGAGTGCGTAGGGGGGCGGGAAATCAGCCCCAGCATTTT
TRBJ2-2	few	-	TRBV6-6	CASRAGSRATATNTGELFF	TGTGCCAGCAGGGCCGGGTCTCGGGCGACAGCTACGAACACCGGGGAGCTGTTTTTT
TRBJ2-3	many	TRBD2	TRBV10-3	CAISAGTSGSPDTQYF	TGTGCCATCAGTGCCGGGACTAGCGGGAGCCCCGATACGCAGTATTTT
TRBJ1-4	few	TRBD1	TRBV10-3	CAISSGQGAHKLFF	TGTGCCATCAGTTCGGGACAGGGGGCGCACAAACTGTTTTTT
TRBJ2-7	-	-	TRBV18	CASSPDQAYEQYF	TGTGCCAGCTCACCAGATCAAGCCTACGAGCAGTACTTC
TRBJ1-3	-	-	TRBV5-1	CASSLAPGYSGNTIYF	TGCGCCAGCAGCTTGGCCCCTGGGTACTCTGGAAACACCATATATTTT
TRBJ1-5	-	TRBD1	TRBV24-1	CATSDLPGGSNQPQHF	TGTGCCACCAGTGATTTGCCAGGGGGTAGCAATCAGCCCCAGCATTTT